The source of this T cell receptor (beta chain) is a study of shared clonotypes between healthy human individuals. From germline, CDR1 is MNHEY and CDR2 SMNVEV (reference sequence). The CDR3 is 14 residues long. V gave up 5 bases and J gave up 3 bases; unmatched junction bases: 7. Each cell subset's genomic DNA was divided evenly among several immunoSEQ plates. Authors' processing steps: There were no quality scores in the junction-only immunoSEQ sequences, so filtering differed. TCRdb's copy holds only in-frame clones and misses some; the assay was immunoSEQ multiplex PCR. V, J and clone size reflect that table, while D and trimming were determined from the DNA. This table holds over a million clones, more than 75% found once. A split of CD4+ cells into CD45RA+ naive and CD45RA-negative memory subsets was performed. Whole-study results and caveats: Non-shared clonotypes showed lower generation probabilities than clonotypes common to all four donors.

Of note for this clone: What it binds is unknown.

The receptor was isolated from a man aged 18 to 30 in good health. Some clones in this sample may be carry-over from other donors' samples. The sample taken for sequencing was memory CD4+ T cells from PBMCs. Subset noted: CD45RA-negative fraction. The chain employs TRBV27 and TRBJ2-7, with 7 bases identical to TRBD1. CDR3 sequence reads: CASSLPGQHYEQYF. The DNA for the CDR3 is TGTGCCAGCAGTCTCCCGGGACAGCACTACGAGCAGTACTTC.